This T cell receptor (beta chain) was found in a study of beta chain features in type 1 diabetes. Overall study: Sorted cells from all samples, numbering about 98 million, were examined.

This CDR3 is 16 amino acids long. Germline CDR1 is MNHEY and CDR2 is SMNVEV (reference sequence). The ends were cut back, 10 bases at V and 1 base at J, with 22 bases in the middle. Study-level findings and limits: Among all four CD4+ subsets, Type 1 diabetes patients had TCRB CDR3s that were moderately but significantly shorter.

The purity of all sorted populations exceeded 95%. Of the isolated RNA, all was reverse transcribed, and so the sequenced material was expressed TCRB transcripts. Some clones are missing from TCRdb's copy, which holds only in-frame ones; the method was immunoSEQ multiplex PCR. The table lists around 280,000 clones, under 8.5% of them singletons. Points on this clone: Its target is not known.

The sample consisted of central memory CD4+ T cells from blood. This receptor was obtained from a woman aged 18-35 years in good health. This chain connects TRBV27 to TRBJ1-2, with D hard to call. CDR3 region: CATRPRGSLLNYGYTF. CDR3 DNA: TGTGCCACCCGACCGAGAGGGTCGCTCCTTAACTATGGCTACACCTTC.